This T cell receptor beta chain was profiled in a study of cytomegalovirus exposure and HLA in healthy donors. Background on the study: About 85 million unique TCRs from HLA-typed donors were held in an early release of data.

The J segment lost 2 bases and the V segment lost 0 bases, leaving 7 bases of the junction unmatched. CDR1 is LGHNA, CDR2 YNFKEQ, per germline. CDR3 length: 17 amino acids. The primer mix had 60 Vbeta and 13 Jbeta primers. The method was immunoSEQ multiplex PCR; TCRdb's version includes in-frame clones alone and lacks a portion of them. The sample has around 140,000 clones. This receptor was obtained from a young woman in good health and CMV-seronegative. The chain links TRBV4-2 to TRBJ2-7; 10 bases agree with TRBD1. The sequenced material came from PBMCs. The CDR3 DNA reads as TGTGCCAGCAGCCAAGATCTAAGCGGGACAGGGGCCTACGAGCAGTACTTC. Encoded protein: CASSQDLSGTGAYEQYF.